The sequence of this T cell receptor beta chain was determined in a study of T cells in Graves' hyperthyroidism and ophthalmopathy. Study overall: Any treatment followed the collection of peripheral blood at initial diagnosis.

Amplified TCR beta CDR3 regions came from RNA transcripts. HTBI primers were the set used in a first-round RT-PCR of the TCR CDR3. MiXCR, run by TCRdb on the multiplex PCR reads, gives a single entry per CDR3 protein. The table lists 490,000 or so distinct CDR3 sequences, 20% of them singletons, with roughly 50% in the top ten. A Clinical Activity Score of at least 3, a NOSPECS grade of at least 4 and a duration under 3 months were recorded in the ophthalmopathy patients. From roughly 10 ml of fresh peripheral blood, PBMCs were isolated. Trimming took 5 bases from V and 4 from J, leaving 17 bases between them. This CDR3 contains 16 residues. CDR1 is LNHDA, CDR2 SQIVND, per germline (reference sequence).

The TCR was taken from a man aged 40-49 years with Graves' ophthalmopathy. The sequencing input was blood. The genes are TRBV19 and TRBJ2-2; TRBD2 is a possible D gene (5 bases). CDR3 region: CASSSRTEVVTGELFF. For the CDR3, the DNA is TGTGCCAGTAGTTCGCGGACGGAGGTGGTCACCGGGGAGCTGTTTTTT.